This T cell receptor (beta chain) was recovered during a study of beta chain features in type 1 diabetes. Findings and caveats of the study: Type 1 diabetes patients had TCRB CDR3s that were shorter (moderately but significantly so) in all four CD4+ subsets.

Trimming cost V 0 bases and J 4 bases, with 12 bases left between them. This CDR3 is built from 15 residues. Germline CDR1 SGHDT, CDR2 YYEEEE. Investigators reverse transcribed all isolated RNA, so they sequenced expressed TCRB transcripts. TCRdb keeps only in-frame clones here, not all; method: immunoSEQ multiplex PCR. The profile shows about 740,000 clones, 13% of them singletons. In the case of this clone: Its antigen is unknown.

The rearrangement joins TRBV5-6 to TRBJ2-3, with D unresolved. Sequenced input: naive CD4+ T cells from blood. The TCR sequence derives from a man in his late teens or twenties with type 1 diabetes. CDR3 amino acids: CASSLGGYAADTQYF. In DNA, the CDR3 is TGTGCCAGCAGCTTGGGAGGTTATGCAGCAGATACGCAGTATTTT.